This TCR beta chain was obtained from a study of blood T cell repertoires in COVID-19. Whole-study context: There were acute and convalescent COVID-19 samples, and they came from the United States, Italy and Spain. T cells, B-cell-depleted T cells, or PBMCs supplied cDNA or gDNA.

The CDR3 is made up of 15 amino acids. V lost 2 bases and J lost 6; bases outside the gene matches: 2. Germline V gene data show CDR1 as SGHAT and CDR2 as FQNNGV. Enrollment of patients from Seattle took place during active infection, with longitudinal follow-up. Authors' analysis steps: Counts of nucleated cells, estimated from reference gene primer amplification, were obtained. The table came from immunoSEQ multiplex PCR; TCRdb's copy has only in-frame clones and leaves some out. V and J calls and clone size are those listed in that table; D and trimming were worked out from the DNA. The sample has about 250,000 clones; about 91% are singletons.

The TCR sequence derives from a woman between 25 and 40 years old with COVID-19, enrolled during active disease. The chain recombines TRBV11-2 with TRBJ2-1, with TRBD2 matching over 12 bases. Sequencing was carried out using peripheral blood. DNA of the CDR3: TGTGCCAGCAGCTTAAAACTAGCGGGGGGCAATGAGCAGTTCTTC. Translation: CASSLKLAGGNEQFF.